The subject of this entry is one T cell receptor (beta chain). Its antigen is currently unknown. This entry comes from a study of T cell responses to AZD1222 COVID-19 vaccine. Study results and caveats: Donors skewed white British and female; clonal diversity was possibly underestimated.

This table comes from immunoSEQ multiplex PCR, and its TCRdb copy is limited to in-frame clones, with some not included. The profile shows 150,000 or so clones, 85% to 90% of them singletons. After removal of 0 bases from V and 5 bases from J, the junction contained 9 bases not matched to a gene. The CDR3 sequence is 17 residues long. CDR1 is SGHAT, CDR2 FQNNGV, per germline. This receptor was taken from an adult in good health. This chain connects TRBV11-2 to TRBJ2-5, with 10 positions matching TRBD1. The sequences come from peripheral blood, collected on day 0 of AZD1222 vaccination. The CDR3: CASSLDLLTGGWETQYF. The CDR3 DNA sequence: TGTGCCAGCAGCTTAGATTTACTGACAGGGGGCTGGGAGACCCAGTACTTC. The full variable domain, its missing parts supplied by reference TRBV11-2 and TRBJ2-5, is EAGVAQSPRYKIIEKRQSVAFWCNPISGHATLYWYQQILGQGPKLLIQFQNNGVVDDSQLPKDRFSAERLKGVDSTLKIQPAKLEDSAVYLCASSLDLLTGGWETQYFGPGTRLLVL.